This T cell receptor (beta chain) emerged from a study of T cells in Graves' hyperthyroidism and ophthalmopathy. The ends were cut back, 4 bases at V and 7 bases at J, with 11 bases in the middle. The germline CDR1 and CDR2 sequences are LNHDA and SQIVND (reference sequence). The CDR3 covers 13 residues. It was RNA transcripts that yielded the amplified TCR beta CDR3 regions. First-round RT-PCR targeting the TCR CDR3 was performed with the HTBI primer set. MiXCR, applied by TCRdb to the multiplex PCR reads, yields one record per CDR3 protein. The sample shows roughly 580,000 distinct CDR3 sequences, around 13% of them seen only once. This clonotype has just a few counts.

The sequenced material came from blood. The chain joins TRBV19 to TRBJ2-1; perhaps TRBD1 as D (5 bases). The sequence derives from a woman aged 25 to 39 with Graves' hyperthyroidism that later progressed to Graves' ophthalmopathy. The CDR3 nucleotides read TGTGCCAGTAGTACACAGGTCGGAAATGAGCAGTTCTTC. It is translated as CASSTQVGNEQFF.